The 16 T cell receptor beta chains listed next were all sequenced from one sample in a study of cytomegalovirus exposure and HLA in healthy donors (dated by TCRdb to about 2017). Libraries were prepared through the immunoSEQ multiplex PCR assay. TCRdb mirrors the immuneACCESS table, restricted to in-frame sequences. Some clones are absent from its copies; in checked studies, under half trace to an unresolved V gene, and the reason for the others is unknown. A total of about 150,000 clones appear in this sample, 85% to 90% of them only once. About 3% of the sample is taken by the ten largest. The source material was PBMCs. Receptors were obtained from a woman under 30 in good health and CMV-seropositive.

The chain employs TRBV13 and TRBJ2-5, with D perhaps matching TRBD1 (6 bases). The CDR3 consists of 13 residues. Germline V gene sequence: CDR1 PRHDT, CDR2 FYEKMQ (reference sequence). Trimming stripped 5 bases from V and 0 bases from J, with 7 bases between. This chain's CDR3 is CASSRTDQETQYF. The CDR3, as DNA: TGTGCCAGCAGCCGGACAGACCAAGAGACCCAGTACTTC.

V gene TRBV4-1 combines with J gene TRBJ2-1; perhaps TRBD2 as D (5 bases). V was clipped by 1 base and J by 5 bases, with 12 bases between them. The CDR3 spans 15 residues. Germline V lookup: CDR1 MGHRA, CDR2 YSYEKL. The CDR3 nucleotides are TGCGCCAGCAGCCAAGTGTTAGCGCTAAACAATGAGCAGTTCTTC. Protein product: CASSQVLALNNEQFF.

This clone was seen a handful of times. The rearrangement uses TRBV5-5 and TRBJ2-7; 13 bases fit TRBD2. This CDR3 has 15 residues. V was pared by 2 bases and J by 6 bases, with 5 bases of the junction left unmatched. Germline loops: CDR1 SGHKS, CDR2 YYEKEE (reference sequence). The CDR3 is CASSFTSGRAVEQYF. CDR3 nucleotide sequence: TGTGCCAGCAGCTTTACTAGCGGGAGGGCCGTCGAGCAGTACTTC.

The chain combines TRBV6-6 with TRBJ1-1, with TRBD1 matching 9 bases. Germline V lookup: CDR1 MNHNY, CDR2 SVGAGI (reference sequence). CDR3 length: 14 residues. Trimming removed 4 bases from V and 4 bases from J; junction bases left unmatched: 4. CDR3 sequence (DNA): TGTGCCAGCAGTTCACAGGGGGCCAGCACTGAAGCTTTCTTT. This translates into CASSSQGASTEAFF.

This chain joins TRBV19 and TRBJ2-5; D unclear. V was clipped by 8 bases and J by 0 bases, with 10 bases between them. This CDR3 spans 13 amino acids. CDR1 and CDR2 (germline): LNHDA, SQIVND (reference sequence). The DNA of the CDR3 is TGTGCCAGTGGTGGGCAGCACCAAGAGACCCAGTACTTC. This translates into CASGGQHQETQYF.

This clone occurred once. This chain connects TRBV7-2 to TRBJ2-7; the D gene is possibly TRBD2 (6 bases). The CDR3 spans 15 residues. V was pared by 6 bases and J by 6 bases, with 21 bases between. The germline gives CDR1 SGHTA, CDR2 FQGNSA. Here the CDR3 DNA reads TGTGCCAGCAGTCACCTAGCGATTCGATTCGGCGAGCAGTACTTC. It encodes CASSHLAIRFGEQYF.

This clone has a single count. J is TRBJ2-7 and V is TRBV7-9, with unresolved D. CDR1 is SEHNR and CDR2 is FQNEAQ in the germline V gene (reference sequence). The CDR3 length is 11 residues. V was shortened by 1 base and J by 5 bases, with 3 bases between the two germline ends. CDR3 sequence reads: CASSLVNEQYF. For the CDR3, the DNA is TGTGCCAGCAGCTTAGTAAACGAGCAGTACTTC.

The chain employs TRBV11-2 and TRBJ2-7, with TRBD2 identical over 9 bases. V shed 2 bases and J 4 bases; nucleotides not matched to a gene: 6. The CDR3 is 15 residues long. Germline V gene data show CDR1 as SGHAT and CDR2 as FQNNGV. The CDR3 DNA reads TGTGCCAGCAGCTTATACGCGGGAGGGGGATACGAGCAGTACTTC. Protein product: CASSLYAGGGYEQYF.

The genes are TRBV27 and TRBJ1-2; D may be TRBD1 (6 bases). The CDR3 has 14 amino acids. Per the germline V gene, CDR1 is MNHEY and CDR2 is SMNVEV (reference sequence). V gave up 2 bases and J gave up 5 bases, with 12 bases separating them. The CDR3 protein is CASSLRGGLYGYTF. The CDR3 DNA is TGTGCCAGCAGTTTACGCGGGGGCCTGTATGGCTACACCTTC.

The chain combines TRBV4-1 with TRBJ2-1; the D gene is possibly TRBD2 (5 bases). Trimming removed 7 bases at V and 1 base at J, with 11 bases between. CDR1 and CDR2 (germline): MGHRA, YSYEKL. The CDR3 is made up of 14 amino acids. CDR3 DNA: TGCGCCAGCACCCTAGCTTGGTCCTACAATGAGCAGTTCTTC. Its protein product is CASTLAWSYNEQFF.

In this sample, this clone turned up once. The chain links TRBV30 to TRBJ1-5, with no clear D. V was shortened by 6 bases and J by 6 bases, with 12 bases between the two germline ends. Germline assignment: CDR1 GTSNPN and CDR2 SVGIG (reference sequence). The CDR3 is 12 amino acids. CDR3 bases: TGTGCCTGCGGTACCGAGGGTCAGCCCCAGCATTTT. Residues: CACGTEGQPQHF.

The chain links TRBV5-4 to TRBJ1-1; the match to TRBD1 covers 7 bases. The V segment lost 5 bases and the J segment 0 bases; nucleotides outside the gene matches: 7. Germline CDR1 and CDR2: SGHNT and YYREEE (reference sequence). The CDR3 extends over 15 amino acids. The CDR3: CASSSGTVMNTEAFF. The DNA for the CDR3 is TGTGCCAGCAGTTCCGGGACAGTGATGAACACTGAAGCTTTCTTT. Based on the CDR3 plus reference TRBV5-4 and TRBJ1-1, the full variable domain is ETGVTQSPTHLIKTRGQQVTLRCSSQSGHNTVSWYQQALGQGPQFIFQYYREEENGRGNFPPRFSGLQFPNYSSELNVNALELDDSALYLCASSSGTVMNTEAFFGQGTRLTVV.

The count of this clone is one. Other DNA sequences in the same sample also yield this CDR3. CDR3 residues: CASSLGTSNEQFF. CDR3 DNA sequence: TGCGCCAGCAGCCTTGGGACTAGCAATGAGCAGTTCTTC. This chain links TRBV5-1 with TRBJ2-1; 8 bases are shared with TRBD2. CDR3 length: 13 residues. V was pared by 4 bases and J by 6 bases, with 3 bases of the junction left unmatched. The germline V gene encodes CDR1 SGHRS and CDR2 YFSETQ. The complete variable domain, with remaining parts taken from reference TRBV5-1 and TRBJ2-1, reads KAGVTQTPRYLIKTRGQQVTLSCSPISGHRSVSWYQQTPGQGLQFLFEYFSETQRNKGNFPGRFSGRQFSNSRSEMNVSTLELGDSALYLCASSLGTSNEQFFGPGTRLTVL.

The rearrangement uses TRBV13 and TRBJ1-5, with no clear D. The CDR3 runs 12 residues. In germline, CDR1 is PRHDT, CDR2 FYEKMQ (reference sequence). Trimming cost V 5 bases and J 4 bases, with 6 bases left between them. CDR3 DNA sequence: TGTGCCAGCAGCCGCGGGAATCAGCCCCAGCATTTT. This codes for CASSRGNQPQHF.

This chain joins TRBV6-1 and TRBJ2-2; unclear D gene. V lost 8 bases, J lost 1 base, and 11 bases lay in between. CDR3 size: 14 residues. Germline V gene sequence: CDR1 MNHNS, CDR2 SASEGT. The CDR3 DNA is TGTGCCAGCCGCCGGGTCCAGAACACCGGGGAGCTGTTTTTT. This codes for CASRRVQNTGELFF.

The chain joins TRBV11-2 to TRBJ2-7; a possible D gene is TRBD1 (6 bases). V lost 1 base and J lost 4, with 11 bases in between. The germline V gene has CDR1 SGHAT and CDR2 FQNNGV. The CDR3 has 14 amino acids. The CDR3 loop reads CASSLARGWYEQYF. The CDR3 region has the DNA TGTGCCAGCAGCTTAGCCAGGGGCTGGTACGAGCAGTACTTC.